This T cell receptor beta chain came from a study of cytomegalovirus exposure and HLA in healthy donors. The germline V gene encodes CDR1 SGDLS and CDR2 YYNGEE. The trim removed 0 bases at V and 1 base at J, leaving 5 bases unmatched. The CDR3 is 16 amino acids. It was with 60 Vbeta and 13 Jbeta primers that the PCR ran. Sequencing was performed with immunoSEQ multiplex PCR; in TCRdb, only in-frame clones are kept and a portion is missing. Of about 160,000 clones listed, roughly 82% are singletons. The chain uses TRBV9 and TRBJ2-3; 7 bases match TRBD2. This clonotype was obtained from a man aged 45-65 years in good health and CMV-seropositive. Sample: PBMCs. The CDR3 region is CASSVDTGGGTDTQYF. The CDR3 DNA reads TGTGCCAGCAGCGTAGATACGGGAGGTGGCACAGATACGCAGTATTTT.